What follows are 8 T cell receptor beta chains derived from one specimen sequenced in a study of cytomegalovirus exposure and HLA in healthy donors (TCRdb year 2017). Receptor libraries were prepared by the immunoSEQ multiplex PCR assay. For the multiplex PCR, a mixture combining 60 forward primers for TCR Vbeta segments and 13 reverse primers for TCR Jbeta segments was used. The source is immuneACCESS, and TCRdb retained only in-frame sequences with V and J called. Part of the clones is not carried over; for the studies checked, unresolved V genes explain less than half of this, and the remainder is unexplained. Counted in this sample were 85,000 to 100,000 clones; approximately 86% of them appeared once. In total, the top ten clones hold around a tenth of the sample. The material sequenced was PBMCs. The receptors shown here come from a young man in good health and CMV-seropositive.

This rearrangement joins TRBV6-1 to TRBJ2-7; a weak D match, TRBD1 (6 bases). Trimming pared 2 bases from V and 5 bases from J, leaving 10 bases between. The germline CDR1 and CDR2 sequences are MNHNS and SASEGT. The CDR3 sequence is 13 residues long. CDR3 nucleotide sequence: TGTGCCAGCAGTGAATACAGGGAGAACGAGCAGTACTTC. Its translation is CASSEYRENEQYF.

The chain is built from TRBV6-5 and TRBJ2-4; possibly TRBD2 for D (5 bases). CDR3 length: 14 residues. V was shortened by 4 bases and J by 0 bases, with 7 bases between the two germline ends. Germline assignment: CDR1 MNHEY and CDR2 SVGAGI. As DNA, the CDR3 is TGTGCCAGCAGTTCGGGGTTAGCCAAAAACATTCAGTACTTC. This sequence encodes CASSSGLAKNIQYF.

The genes are TRBV7-6 and TRBJ2-7, with D perhaps TRBD1 (5 bases). The CDR3 contains 12 residues. Germline V CDR1 and CDR2: SGHVS, FNYEAQ. V was cut by 5 bases and J by 4 bases, with 9 bases left in between. This CDR3 reads CASSMGPYEQYF. The CDR3 nucleotides read TGTGCCAGCAGCATGGGGCCGTACGAGCAGTACTTC.

This chain uses TRBV5-1 with TRBJ1-5; D possibly corresponds to TRBD1 (6 bases). Germline values: CDR1 SGHRS, CDR2 YFSETQ. Trimming removed 4 bases from V and 0 bases from J, with 11 bases in between. This CDR3 is 15 amino acids long. The CDR3 sequence is CASSVTGNSNQPQHF. The CDR3 nucleotides are TGCGCCAGCAGCGTGACAGGAAATAGCAATCAGCCCCAGCATTTT.

This chain joins TRBV5-1 and TRBJ2-1; 7 bases fit TRBD2. This CDR3 comprises 15 residues. J gave up 2 bases and V 0 bases, and 2 bases lay outside the gene matches. Looked up from germline, CDR1 is SGHRS and CDR2 is YFSETQ. DNA for the CDR3: TGCGCCAGCAGCTTGGGTCTAGCGGCCTACAATGAGCAGTTCTTC. The encoded protein is CASSLGLAAYNEQFF.

This chain connects TRBV5-1 to TRBJ2-1; 9 bases are a match to TRBD1. This CDR3 is 17 amino acids long. CDR1 SGHRS and CDR2 YFSETQ come from the germline V gene. The junction had 12 bases not matched to a gene; V was cut back by 4 bases and J by 4 bases. The DNA for the CDR3 is TGCGCCAGCAGCACTGGACAGGGGTCTCGTACTTACAATGAGCAGTTCTTC. As protein: CASSTGQGSRTYNEQFF.

A few counts support this clone. The V call is TRBV6-4, the J call TRBJ1-5; D call uncertain. CDR3 length equals 15 residues. From germline, CDR1 is MRHNA and CDR2 SNTAGT. The ends were cut back, 11 bases at V and 7 bases at J, with 24 bases in the middle. The CDR3 spells CAPGSTWEQVQPQHF. CDR3 sequence (DNA): TGTGCCCCGGGTTCAACATGGGAGCAAGTACAGCCCCAGCATTTT.

The rearrangement joins TRBV19 to TRBJ2-7; 8 bases fit TRBD1. CDR3 size: 13 residues. Germline CDR1 and CDR2: LNHDA and SQIVND (reference sequence). The J segment lost 6 bases and the V segment lost 1 base, leaving 2 bases of the junction unmatched. CDR3 nucleotides: TGTGCCAGTAGTATAGGACAGGGGCTCGAGCAGTACTTC. Translation gives CASSIGQGLEQYF.